The 11 T cell receptor beta chains below come from one sample, sequenced in a study of T cell changes during pregnancy in multiple sclerosis. Repertoires were generated with immunoSEQ multiplex PCR, while TCRdb's copy carries only in-frame clones and drops some. The sample lists 55,000 or so clones; roughly 90% were seen once. The specimen was CD4+ T cells from peripheral blood mononuclear cells, collected after pregnancy. Receptors were obtained from a female donor in good health, enrolled as a control in a pregnancy study.

The J gene is TRBJ1-4, the V gene TRBV7-9; D is possibly TRBD1 (6 bases). Germline V lookup: CDR1 SEHNR, CDR2 FQNEAQ (reference sequence). V was pared by 6 bases and J by 4 bases, with 12 bases between. The CDR3 loop spans 14 amino acids. CDR3 coding DNA: TGTGCCAGCAGTATCGGACAGCTTAATGAAAAACTGTTTTTT. It yields the protein CASSIGQLNEKLFF.

The rearrangement joins TRBV7-6 to TRBJ1-3; D is unclear. CDR1 is SGHVS, CDR2 FNYEAQ, per germline. The CDR3 has 13 residues. V lost 0 bases, J lost 4 bases, and 4 bases lay in between. Here the CDR3 reads CASSLARGNTIYF. The CDR3 region has the DNA TGTGCCAGCAGCTTAGCCAGGGGAAACACCATATATTTT.

The CDR3: CASRYRAGGNEQFF. The CDR3 DNA follows: TGTGCCAGCAGGTACAGGGCGGGGGGCAATGAGCAGTTCTTC. The chain is built from TRBV6-5 and TRBJ2-1; 8 bases fit TRBD2. J was trimmed by 6 bases and V by 6 bases; bases with no gene match: 7. CDR1 MNHEY and CDR2 SVGAGI come from the germline V gene. This CDR3 comprises 14 residues.

The chain employs TRBV7-2 and TRBJ1-4; the D is unclear. The CDR3 runs 13 residues. The germline CDR1 and CDR2 sequences are SGHTA and FQGNSA. V shed 3 bases and J shed 7 bases, with 9 bases lying between them. The CDR3 here is CASSFSPPEKLFF. CDR3 DNA: TGTGCCAGCAGCTTTAGCCCTCCTGAAAAACTGTTTTTT.

J is TRBJ2-5 and V is TRBV18; 8 bases are shared with TRBD2. CDR1 KGHSH and CDR2 LQKENI come from the germline V gene. This CDR3 comprises 13 residues. The V gene end was trimmed by 5 bases and the J gene end by 5 bases; junction bases not matched to a gene: 4. The CDR3 coding sequence is TGTGCCAGCTCAAAAGCGGGGGCTGAGACCCAGTACTTC. Residues: CASSKAGAETQYF. Full variable domain (outside the CDR3, taken from reference TRBV18 and TRBJ2-5): NAGVMQNPRHLVRRRGQEARLRCSPMKGHSHVYWYRQLPEEGLKFMVYLQKENIIDESGMPKERFSAEFPKEGPSILRIQQVVRGDSAAYFCASSKAGAETQYFGPGTRLLVL.

V gene TRBV6-5 combines with J gene TRBJ2-2; TRBD2 agrees at 7 bases. The V gene end was trimmed by 9 bases and the J gene end by 2 bases; junction bases not matched to a gene: 9. The CDR3 has 15 amino acids. Per the germline V gene, CDR1 is MNHEY and CDR2 is SVGAGI. CDR3: CASREVKVNTGELFF. In DNA, the CDR3 is TGTGCCAGTCGGGAGGTAAAAGTAAACACCGGGGAGCTGTTTTTT.

The chain recombines TRBV5-4 with TRBJ2-5; 7 nucleotides align to TRBD2. V lost 2 bases, J lost 3 bases, and 1 base stayed unmatched. This CDR3 contains 13 residues. CDR1 is SGHNT and CDR2 is YYREEE in the germline V gene (reference sequence). The DNA for the CDR3 is TGTGCCAGCAGCTTTCGGGGGGAAGAGACCCAGTACTTC. Residues: CASSFRGEETQYF.

This chain links TRBV19 with TRBJ2-1; a possible D gene is TRBD2 (5 bases). Germline CDR1 LNHDA, CDR2 SQIVND (reference sequence). Between the trimmed V and J ends, which lost 4 bases and 0 bases, there was a span of 10 bases. CDR3 length equals 15 residues. CDR3 amino acids: CASSKLVSSYNEQFF. CDR3 bases: TGTGCCAGTAGTAAACTAGTTAGCTCCTACAATGAGCAGTTCTTC.

The V and J genes are TRBV11-2 and TRBJ2-7; 10 bases are shared with TRBD1. Germline V gene data show CDR1 as SGHAT and CDR2 as FQNNGV. CDR3 length: 15 residues. The V and J ends lost 1 base and 2 bases, in that order; junction bases with no gene match: 2. DNA of the CDR3: TGTGCCAGCAGCTTAGCGGGACAGGGGCCCTACGAGCAGTACTTC. Residues: CASSLAGQGPYEQYF.

This chain joins TRBV19 and TRBJ1-2; no clear D. The CDR3 has 14 amino acids. V dropped 6 bases and J dropped 5 bases, with 16 bases sitting between them. CDR1 and CDR2 from the germline V gene are LNHDA and SQIVND (reference sequence). The CDR3 DNA is TGTGCCAGTAGCGTGGTCGGTAGGGAGTATGGCTACACCTTC. Translated: CASSVVGREYGYTF.

The chain recombines TRBV5-6 with TRBJ1-2, with TRBD1 matching 10 bases. Trimming removed 3 bases from V and 5 bases from J; junction bases left unmatched: 7. Germline V gene data show CDR1 as SGHDT and CDR2 as YYEEEE. CDR3 length equals 15 residues. This CDR3 is CASSSRTGGAYGYTF. The CDR3, as DNA: TGTGCCAGCAGCTCGAGGACAGGGGGGGCTTATGGCTACACCTTC.